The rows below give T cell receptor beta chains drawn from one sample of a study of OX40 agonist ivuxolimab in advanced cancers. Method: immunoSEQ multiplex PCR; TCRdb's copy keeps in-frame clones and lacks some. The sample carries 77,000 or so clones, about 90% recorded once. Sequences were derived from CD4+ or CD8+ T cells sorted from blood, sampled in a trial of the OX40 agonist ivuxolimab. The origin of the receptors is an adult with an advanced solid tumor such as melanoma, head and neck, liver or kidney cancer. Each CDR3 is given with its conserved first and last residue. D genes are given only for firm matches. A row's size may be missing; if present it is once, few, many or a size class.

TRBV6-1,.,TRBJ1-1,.,CASRKGEGGNTEAFF,TGTGCCAGTAGAAAAGGGGAGGGTGGGAACACTGAAGCTTTCTTT
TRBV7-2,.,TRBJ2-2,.,CASSLERGIVATGELFF,TGTGCCAGCAGCTTAGAGAGGGGCATCGTCGCCACCGGGGAGCTGTTTTTT
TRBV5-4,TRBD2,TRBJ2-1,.,CASSLGGLEGYNEQFF,TGTGCCAGCAGCTTGGGGGGACTAGAAGGATACAATGAGCAGTTCTTC
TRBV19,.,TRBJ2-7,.,CASSSGVSGIYEQYF,TGTGCCAGTAGTAGTGGAGTTTCGGGGATCTACGAGCAGTACTTC
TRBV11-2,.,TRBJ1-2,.,CASSLSYQDGYTF,TGTGCCAGCAGCTTAAGTTATCAGGATGGCTACACCTTC
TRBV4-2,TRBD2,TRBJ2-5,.,CASSQTSGGFQETQYF,TGTGCCAGCAGCCAGACTAGCGGGGGCTTCCAAGAGACCCAGTACTTC
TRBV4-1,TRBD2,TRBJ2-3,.,CASSQDILAGGGTDTQYF,TGCGCCAGCAGCCAAGATATCCTAGCGGGAGGAGGGACAGATACGCAGTATTTT
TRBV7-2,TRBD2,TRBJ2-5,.,CASSLLGLAGGETQYF,TGTGCCAGCAGCTTATTGGGACTAGCGGGAGGGGAGACCCAGTACTTC
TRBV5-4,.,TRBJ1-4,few,CASSLVGEKLFF,TGTGCCAGCAGCCTTGTAGGGGAAAAACTGTTTTTT
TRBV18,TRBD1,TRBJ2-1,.,CASSPSQGARLNEQFF,TGTGCCAGCTCACCGTCACAGGGGGCGAGGCTCAATGAGCAGTTCTTC
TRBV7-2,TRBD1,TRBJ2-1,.,CASSLAPWDREFF,TGTGCCAGCAGCTTAGCGCCTTGGGACAGGGAGTTCTTC
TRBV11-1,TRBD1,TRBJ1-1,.,CASSPTQRDRWFRGAFF,TGTGCCAGCAGCCCAACCCAACGGGACAGGTGGTTTCGGGGAGCTTTCTTT
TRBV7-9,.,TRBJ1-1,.,CASSSVTEAFF,TGTGCCAGCAGCTCGGTCACTGAAGCTTTCTTT
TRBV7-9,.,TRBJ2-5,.,CASSLGTTQETQYF,TGTGCCAGCAGCTTAGGGACTACACAAGAGACCCAGTACTTC
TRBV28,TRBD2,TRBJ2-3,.,CASRMGRGGFYTQYF,TGTGCCAGCAGGATGGGGCGGGGGGGCTTCTATACGCAGTATTTT
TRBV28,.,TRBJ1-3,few,CASTTNGNTIYF,TGTGCCAGCACTACCAATGGAAACACCATATATTTT
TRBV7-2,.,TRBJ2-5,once,CASRLGAERETQYF,TGTGCCAGCAGATTGGGCGCGGAGCGGGAGACCCAGTACTTC
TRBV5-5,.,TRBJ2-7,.,CASSLQGINEQYF,TGTGCCAGCAGCTTGCAGGGGATCAACGAGCAGTACTTC
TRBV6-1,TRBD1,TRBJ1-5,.,CASMDWAGGGQPQHF,TGTGCCAGCATGGATTGGGCAGGGGGCGGACAGCCCCAGCATTTT
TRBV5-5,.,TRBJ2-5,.,CASSPPGEETQYF,TGTGCCAGCAGTCCCCCGGGGGAAGAGACCCAGTACTTC
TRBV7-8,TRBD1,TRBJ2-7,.,CASSLGTGPYEQYF,TGTGCCAGCAGCTTAGGGACAGGGCCCTACGAGCAGTACTTC
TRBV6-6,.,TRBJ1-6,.,CASMPREAYNSPLHF,TGTGCCAGCATGCCGAGGGAGGCCTATAATTCACCCCTCCACTTT
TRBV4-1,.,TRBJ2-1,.,CASSQDGGGANEQFF,TGCGCCAGCAGCCAAGATGGAGGGGGGGCCAATGAGCAGTTCTTC
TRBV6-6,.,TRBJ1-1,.,CASSFEPNTEAFF,TGTGCCAGCAGTTTCGAGCCGAACACTGAAGCTTTCTTT
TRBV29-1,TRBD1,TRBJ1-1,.,CSVGIQGAHTEAFF,TGCAGCGTTGGAATCCAGGGGGCGCATACTGAAGCTTTCTTT
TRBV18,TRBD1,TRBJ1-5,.,CASSPLMIGQGGSNQPQHF,TGTGCCAGCTCACCATTGATGATAGGACAGGGAGGAAGCAATCAGCCCCAGCATTTT
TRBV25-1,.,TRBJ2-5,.,CGTRGDFPKETQYF,TGCGGTACAAGAGGGGACTTCCCCAAAGAGACCCAGTACTTC
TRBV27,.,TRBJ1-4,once,CASSSPGGGEKLFF,TGTGCCAGCAGTTCCCCGGGGGGAGGTGAAAAACTGTTTTTT
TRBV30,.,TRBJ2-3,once,CAWRVGADTQYF,TGTGCCTGGAGAGTAGGGGCAGATACGCAGTATTTT
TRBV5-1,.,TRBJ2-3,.,CASSDPVEAQYF,TGCGCCAGCAGCGACCCTGTCGAGGCGCAGTATTTT
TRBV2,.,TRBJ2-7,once,CASSRDATYEQYF,TGTGCCAGCAGTAGGGACGCTACCTACGAGCAGTACTTC
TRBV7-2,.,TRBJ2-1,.,CASSLVPQFEQFF,TGTGCCAGCAGCTTAGTCCCGCAGTTTGAGCAGTTCTTC
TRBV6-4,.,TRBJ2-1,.,CASSGPSRNNEQFF,TGTGCCAGCAGTGGACCGTCCCGGAACAATGAGCAGTTCTTC
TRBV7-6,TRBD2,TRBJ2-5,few,CASSSGDSLGKTQYF,TGTGCCAGCAGCAGCGGGGACTCCCTGGGAAAGACCCAGTACTTC
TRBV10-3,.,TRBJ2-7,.,CAISEWIEGQYF,TGTGCCATCAGCGAATGGATAGAAGGGCAGTACTTC
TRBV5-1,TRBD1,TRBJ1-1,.,CASSRGQGNTEAFF,TGCGCCAGCAGCAGGGGACAGGGGAACACTGAAGCTTTCTTT
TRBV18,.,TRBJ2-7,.,CASSPTEAVINSYEQYF,TGTGCCAGCTCACCGACAGAGGCTGTTATTAATTCCTACGAGCAGTACTTC
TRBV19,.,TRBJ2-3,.,CASSPLTTDTQYF,TGTGCCAGTAGTCCCTTGACCACAGATACGCAGTATTTT
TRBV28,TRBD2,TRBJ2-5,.,CASSSSSGRPQETQYF,TGTGCCAGCAGTTCTTCTAGCGGGAGGCCCCAAGAGACCCAGTACTTC
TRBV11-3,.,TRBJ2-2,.,CASSTLRGAGELFF,TGTGCCAGCAGCACGCTTAGAGGGGCCGGGGAGCTGTTTTTT
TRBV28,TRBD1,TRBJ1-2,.,CASSLPDRELRTF,TGTGCCAGCAGTCTCCCGGACAGGGAGCTACGCACCTTC
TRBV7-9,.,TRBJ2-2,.,CASSRQGFGGELFF,TGTGCCAGCAGCCGCCAGGGCTTCGGAGGGGAGCTGTTTTTT
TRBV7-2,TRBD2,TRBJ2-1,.,CASSPAGGRNEQFF,TGTGCCAGCAGCCCAGCGGGGGGCCGGAATGAGCAGTTCTTC
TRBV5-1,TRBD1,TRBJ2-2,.,CASSSTQGSTGELFF,TGCGCCAGCAGCTCCACACAGGGGTCCACCGGGGAGCTGTTTTTT
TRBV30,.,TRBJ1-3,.,CAWGLSGNTIYF,TGTGCCTGGGGTCTTTCTGGAAACACCATATATTTT
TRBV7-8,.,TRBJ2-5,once,CASRLDQETQYF,TGTGCCAGCAGACTCGACCAAGAGACCCAGTACTTC
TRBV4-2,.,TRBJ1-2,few,CASSQEGAGSGYTF,TGTGCCAGCAGCCAAGAGGGGGCAGGCTCTGGCTACACCTTC
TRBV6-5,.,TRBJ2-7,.,CASRGGDVRRYEQYF,TGTGCCAGCAGGGGCGGGGACGTAAGGCGCTACGAGCAGTACTTC
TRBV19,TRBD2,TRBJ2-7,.,CASSGLVYEQYF,TGTGCCAGTTCGGGACTAGTCTACGAGCAGTACTTC
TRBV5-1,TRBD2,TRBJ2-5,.,CASRTSGQETQYF,TGCGCCAGCAGAACTAGCGGCCAAGAGACCCAGTACTTC
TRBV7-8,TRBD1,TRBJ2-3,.,CASSLRDRSTDTQYF,TGTGCCAGCAGCTTACGGGACAGGAGCACAGATACGCAGTATTTT
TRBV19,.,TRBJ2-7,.,CASKEGQAGDPGEQYF,TGTGCCAGTAAAGAGGGACAGGCGGGAGATCCGGGCGAGCAGTACTTC
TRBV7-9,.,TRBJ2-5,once,CASSLAPQGGETQYF,TGTGCCAGCAGCTTAGCGCCACAGGGTGGAGAGACCCAGTACTTC
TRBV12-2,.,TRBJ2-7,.,CASRGTSGSFYEQYF,TGTGCAAGTCGCGGGACTAGCGGGAGCTTCTACGAGCAGTACTTC
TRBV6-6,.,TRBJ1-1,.,CASSYEPRGNTEAFF,TGTGCCAGCAGTTATGAACCCCGGGGGAACACTGAAGCTTTCTTT
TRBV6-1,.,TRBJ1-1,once,CASIPGGGRQAFF,TGTGCCAGCATTCCGGGAGGGGGGAGGCAAGCTTTCTTT
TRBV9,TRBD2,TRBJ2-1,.,CASSVGLSGRLSYNEQFF,TGTGCCAGCAGCGTAGGGCTTAGCGGGAGATTATCCTACAATGAGCAGTTCTTC